This entry features one T cell receptor (beta chain) sequence. Sequenced by immunoSEQ multiplex PCR; TCRdb stores in-frame clones only, minus some. The sample lists some 140,000 clones, 85% to 95% occurring once. This sample stems from a study of control samples from healthy donors and cancer patients. The CDR3 totals 15 residues. Losses at the gene ends were 5 bases for V and 6 bases for J; bases not matched to a gene: 8. Germline loops: CDR1 SGHTA, CDR2 FQGTGA. The chain combines TRBV7-3 with TRBJ2-3; 10 positions agree with TRBD1. Sequencing was performed on blood. This clonotype was obtained from a man between 35 and 55 years old in good health. The CDR3 DNA follows: TGTGCCAGCAGCCCGGGGACAGGGGCCAGGGATACGCAGTATTTT. It translates to CASSPGTGARDTQYF. Variable domain in full (rest from reference TRBV7-3 and TRBJ2-3): GAGVSQTPSNKVTEKGKYVELRCDPISGHTALYWYRQSLGQGPEFLIYFQGTGAADDSGLPNDRFFAVRPEGSVSTLKIQRTERGDSAVYLCASSPGTGARDTQYFGPGTRLTVL.